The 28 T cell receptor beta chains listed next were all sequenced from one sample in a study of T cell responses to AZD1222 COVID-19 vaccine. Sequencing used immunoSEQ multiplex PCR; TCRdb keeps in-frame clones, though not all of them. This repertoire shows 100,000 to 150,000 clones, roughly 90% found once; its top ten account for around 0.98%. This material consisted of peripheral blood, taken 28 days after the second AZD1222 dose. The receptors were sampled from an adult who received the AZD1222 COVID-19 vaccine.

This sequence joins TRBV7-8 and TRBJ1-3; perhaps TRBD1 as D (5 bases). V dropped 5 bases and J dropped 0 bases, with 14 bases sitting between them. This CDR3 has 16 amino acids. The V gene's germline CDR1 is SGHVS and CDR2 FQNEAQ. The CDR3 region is CASSINRIGSGNTIYF. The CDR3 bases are TGTGCCAGCAGCATCAACAGGATCGGCTCTGGAAACACCATATATTTT.

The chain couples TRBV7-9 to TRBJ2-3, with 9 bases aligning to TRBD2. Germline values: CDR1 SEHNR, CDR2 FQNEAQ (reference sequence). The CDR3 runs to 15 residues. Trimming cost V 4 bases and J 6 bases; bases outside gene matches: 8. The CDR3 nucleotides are TGTGCCAGCAGCTCCGGAGGCGGGGGGGATGATACGCAGTATTTT. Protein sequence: CASSSGGGGDDTQYF.

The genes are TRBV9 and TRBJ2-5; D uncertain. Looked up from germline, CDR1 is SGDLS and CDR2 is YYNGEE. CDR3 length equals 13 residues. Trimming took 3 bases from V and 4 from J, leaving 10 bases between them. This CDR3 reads CASSGRIGETQYF. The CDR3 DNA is TGTGCCAGCAGCGGACGGATAGGAGAGACCCAGTACTTC.

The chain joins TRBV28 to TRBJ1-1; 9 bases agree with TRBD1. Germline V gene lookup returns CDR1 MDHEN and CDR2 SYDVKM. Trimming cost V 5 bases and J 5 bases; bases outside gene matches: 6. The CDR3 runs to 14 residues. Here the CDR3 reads CASSTWTGETEAFF. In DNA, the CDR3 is TGTGCCAGCAGTACCTGGACAGGGGAGACTGAAGCTTTCTTT.

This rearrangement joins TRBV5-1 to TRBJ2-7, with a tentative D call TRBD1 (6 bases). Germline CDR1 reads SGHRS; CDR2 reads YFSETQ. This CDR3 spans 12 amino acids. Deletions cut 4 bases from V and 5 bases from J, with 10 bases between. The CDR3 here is CASSVQGNEQYF. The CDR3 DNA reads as TGCGCCAGCAGCGTACAGGGTAACGAGCAGTACTTC.

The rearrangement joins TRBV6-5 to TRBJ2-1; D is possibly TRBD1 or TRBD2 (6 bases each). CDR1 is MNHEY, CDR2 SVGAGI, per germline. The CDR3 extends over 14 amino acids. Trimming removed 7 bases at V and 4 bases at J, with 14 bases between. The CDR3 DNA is TGTGCCAGCAATTCCCGGGGGCTGTACAATGAGCAGTTCTTC. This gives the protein CASNSRGLYNEQFF.

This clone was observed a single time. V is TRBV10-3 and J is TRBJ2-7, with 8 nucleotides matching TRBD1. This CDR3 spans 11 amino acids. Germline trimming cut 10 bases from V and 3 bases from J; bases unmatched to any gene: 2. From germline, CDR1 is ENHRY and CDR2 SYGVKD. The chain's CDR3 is CATGQGYEQYF. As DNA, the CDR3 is TGTGCCACAGGACAGGGCTACGAGCAGTACTTC.

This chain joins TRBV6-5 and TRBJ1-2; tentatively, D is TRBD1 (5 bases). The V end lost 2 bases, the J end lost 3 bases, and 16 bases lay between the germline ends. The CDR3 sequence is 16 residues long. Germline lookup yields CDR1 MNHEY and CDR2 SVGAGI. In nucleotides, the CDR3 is TGTGCCAGCAGTTACGGACCAGGGACCCAAGACTATGGCTACACCTTC. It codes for CASSYGPGTQDYGYTF.

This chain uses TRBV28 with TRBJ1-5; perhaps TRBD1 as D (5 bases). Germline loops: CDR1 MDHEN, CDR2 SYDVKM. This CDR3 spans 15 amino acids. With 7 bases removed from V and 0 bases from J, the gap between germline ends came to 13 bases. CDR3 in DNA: TGTGCCAGCACGAGGCGGGGGAATAGCAATCAGCCCCAGCATTTT. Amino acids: CASTRRGNSNQPQHF.

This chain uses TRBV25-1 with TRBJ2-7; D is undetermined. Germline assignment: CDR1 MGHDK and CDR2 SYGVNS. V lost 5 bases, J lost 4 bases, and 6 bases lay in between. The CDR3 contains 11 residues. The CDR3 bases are TGTGCCAGCAGTCCCAATTACGAGCAGTACTTC. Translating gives CASSPNYEQYF.

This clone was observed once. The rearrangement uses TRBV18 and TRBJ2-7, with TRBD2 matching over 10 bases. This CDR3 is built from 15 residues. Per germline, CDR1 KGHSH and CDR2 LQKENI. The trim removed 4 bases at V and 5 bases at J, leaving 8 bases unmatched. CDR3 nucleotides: TGTGCCAGCTCACTAGGCCTAGCGGGAGCCAACGAGCAGTACTTC. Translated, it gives CASSLGLAGANEQYF.

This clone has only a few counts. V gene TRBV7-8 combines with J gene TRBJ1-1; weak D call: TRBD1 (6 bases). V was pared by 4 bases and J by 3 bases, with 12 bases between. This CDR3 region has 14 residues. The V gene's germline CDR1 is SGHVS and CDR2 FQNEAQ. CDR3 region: CASSYRQGHTEAFF. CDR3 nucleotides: TGTGCCAGCAGCTACCGTCAGGGGCACACTGAAGCTTTCTTT.

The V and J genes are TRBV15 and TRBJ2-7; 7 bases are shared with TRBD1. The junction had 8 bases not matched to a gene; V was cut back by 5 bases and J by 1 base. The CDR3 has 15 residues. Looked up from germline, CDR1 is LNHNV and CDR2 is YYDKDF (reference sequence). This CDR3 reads CATSARTGHSYEQYF. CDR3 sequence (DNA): TGTGCCACCAGCGCCCGGACAGGTCATTCCTACGAGCAGTACTTC. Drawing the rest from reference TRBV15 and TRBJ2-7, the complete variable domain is DAMVIQNPRYQVTQFGKPVTLSCSQTLNHNVMYWYQQKSSQAPKLLFHYYDKDFNNEADTPDNFQSRRPNTSFCFLDIRSPGLGDTAMYLCATSARTGHSYEQYFGPGTRLTVT.

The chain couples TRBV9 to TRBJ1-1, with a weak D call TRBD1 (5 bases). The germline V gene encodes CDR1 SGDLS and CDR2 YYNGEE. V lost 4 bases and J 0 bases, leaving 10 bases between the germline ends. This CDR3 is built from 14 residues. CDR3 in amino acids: CASSPQGLNTEAFF. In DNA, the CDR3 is TGTGCCAGCAGCCCCCAGGGCTTGAACACTGAAGCTTTCTTT.

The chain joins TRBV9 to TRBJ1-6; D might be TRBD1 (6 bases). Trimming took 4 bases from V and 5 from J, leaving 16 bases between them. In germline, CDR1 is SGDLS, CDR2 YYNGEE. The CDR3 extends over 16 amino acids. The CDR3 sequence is CASSPFEDSNNSPLHF. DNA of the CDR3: TGTGCCAGCAGCCCTTTCGAGGACAGTAATAATTCACCCCTCCACTTT. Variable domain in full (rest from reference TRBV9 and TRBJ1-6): DSGVTQTPKHLITATGQRVTLRCSPRSGDLSVYWYQQSLDQGLQFLIQYYNGEERAKGNILERFSAQQFPDLHSELNLSSLELGDSALYFCASSPFEDSNNSPLHFGNGTRLTVT.

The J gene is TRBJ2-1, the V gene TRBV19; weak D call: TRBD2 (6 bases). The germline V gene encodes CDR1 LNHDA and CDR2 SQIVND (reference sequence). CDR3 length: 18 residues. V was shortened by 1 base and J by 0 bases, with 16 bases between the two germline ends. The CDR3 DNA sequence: TGTGCCAGTAGTATAGCGGGAGAGGTCCCGAGCTCCTACAATGAGCAGTTCTTC. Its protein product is CASSIAGEVPSSYNEQFF.

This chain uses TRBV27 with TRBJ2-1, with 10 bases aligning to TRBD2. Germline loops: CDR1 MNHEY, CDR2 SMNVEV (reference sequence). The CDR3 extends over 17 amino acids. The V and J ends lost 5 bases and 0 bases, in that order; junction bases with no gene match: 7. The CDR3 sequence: CASSPTLAGVSYNEQFF. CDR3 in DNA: TGTGCCAGCAGTCCTACTCTAGCGGGGGTCTCCTACAATGAGCAGTTCTTC.

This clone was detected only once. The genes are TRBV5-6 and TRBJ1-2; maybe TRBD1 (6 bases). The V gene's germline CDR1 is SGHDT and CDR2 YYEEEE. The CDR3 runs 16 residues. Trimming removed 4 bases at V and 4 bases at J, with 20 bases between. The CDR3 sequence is CASSVSRTEKIYGYTF. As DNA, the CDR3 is TGTGCCAGCAGCGTATCGAGGACAGAGAAAATCTATGGCTACACCTTC.

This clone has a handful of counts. The CDR3: CASSYSVRGNQPQHF. In DNA, the CDR3 is TGTGCCAGCAGTTACTCGGTCAGAGGCAATCAGCCCCAGCATTTT. This sequence joins TRBV6-5 and TRBJ1-5; D gene unclear. V shed 0 bases and J shed 2 bases, with 8 bases lying between them. Germline values: CDR1 MNHEY, CDR2 SVGAGI. This CDR3 region has 15 residues.

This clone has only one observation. The CDR3 DNA follows: TGCAGCGTTGAAGGGGAGGCAGATACGCAGTATTTT. Translation gives CSVEGEADTQYF. The chain recombines TRBV29-1 with TRBJ2-3, with D perhaps matching TRBD2 (6 bases). V lost 1 base and J lost 4, with 6 bases in between. CDR3 length: 12 amino acids. Germline CDR1 SQVTM, CDR2 ANQGSEA.

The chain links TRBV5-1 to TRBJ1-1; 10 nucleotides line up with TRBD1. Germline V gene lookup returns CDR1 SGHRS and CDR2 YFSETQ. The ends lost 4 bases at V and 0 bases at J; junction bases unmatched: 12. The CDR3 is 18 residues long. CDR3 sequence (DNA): TGCGCCAGCAGCCTCAGACAGGGGGCGCAACGGATGAACACTGAAGCTTTCTTT. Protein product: CASSLRQGAQRMNTEAFF.

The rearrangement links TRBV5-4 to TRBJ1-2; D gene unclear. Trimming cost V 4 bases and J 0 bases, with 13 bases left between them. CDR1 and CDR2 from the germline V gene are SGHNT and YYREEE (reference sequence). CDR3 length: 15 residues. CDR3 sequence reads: CASSPSTGANYGYTF. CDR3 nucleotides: TGTGCCAGCAGCCCCTCCACGGGAGCTAACTATGGCTACACCTTC.

The CDR3 region is CASSKAAVYGYTF. The CDR3 nucleotides read TGTGCCAGCAGCAAAGCGGCGGTATATGGCTACACCTTC. The rearrangement uses TRBV21-1 and TRBJ1-2. TRBV21-1 represents a pseudogene. CDR3 length: 13 residues.

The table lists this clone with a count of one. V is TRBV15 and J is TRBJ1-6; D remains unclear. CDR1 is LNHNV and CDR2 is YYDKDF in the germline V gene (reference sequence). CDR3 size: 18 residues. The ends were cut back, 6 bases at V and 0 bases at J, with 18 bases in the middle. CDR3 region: CATRLAPSGSSYNSPLHF. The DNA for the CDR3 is TGTGCCACCAGGCTGGCTCCCTCGGGGAGCTCCTATAATTCACCCCTCCACTTT.

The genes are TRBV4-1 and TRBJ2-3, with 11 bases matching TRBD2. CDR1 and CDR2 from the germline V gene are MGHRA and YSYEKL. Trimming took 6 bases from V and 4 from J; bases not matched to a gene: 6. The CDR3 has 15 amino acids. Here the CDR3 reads CASRLTSGSADTQYF. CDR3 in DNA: TGCGCCAGCAGACTTACTAGCGGGAGTGCAGATACGCAGTATTTT.

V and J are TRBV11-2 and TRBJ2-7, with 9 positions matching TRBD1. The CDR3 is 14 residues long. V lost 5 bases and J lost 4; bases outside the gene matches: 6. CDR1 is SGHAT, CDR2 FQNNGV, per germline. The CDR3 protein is CASSNYRGPYEQYF. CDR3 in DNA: TGTGCCAGCAGCAATTACAGGGGGCCATACGAGCAGTACTTC.

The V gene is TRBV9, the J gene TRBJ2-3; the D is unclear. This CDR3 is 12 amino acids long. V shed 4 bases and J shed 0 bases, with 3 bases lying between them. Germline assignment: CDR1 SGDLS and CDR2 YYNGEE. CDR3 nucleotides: TGTGCCAGCAGCTTCAGCACAGATACGCAGTATTTT. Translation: CASSFSTDTQYF. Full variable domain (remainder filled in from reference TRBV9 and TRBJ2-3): DSGVTQTPKHLITATGQRVTLRCSPRSGDLSVYWYQQSLDQGLQFLIQYYNGEERAKGNILERFSAQQFPDLHSELNLSSLELGDSALYFCASSFSTDTQYFGPGTRLTVL.

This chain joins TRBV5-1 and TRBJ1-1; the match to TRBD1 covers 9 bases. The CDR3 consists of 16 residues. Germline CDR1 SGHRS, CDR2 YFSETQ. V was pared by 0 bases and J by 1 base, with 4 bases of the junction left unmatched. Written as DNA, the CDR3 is TGCGCCAGCAGCTTGGGACAGGGGGTAGGGAACACTGAAGCTTTCTTT. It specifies CASSLGQGVGNTEAFF.